This TCR beta chain was recorded in a study of blood T cell repertoires in COVID-19. Only in-frame clones appear in the TCRdb table, and some are missing; sequencing was by immunoSEQ multiplex PCR. The data hold roughly 250,000 clones, with over 65% observed a single time. The germline V gene encodes CDR1 SGDLS and CDR2 YYNGEE. This CDR3 is 15 amino acids long. Germline trimming cut 2 bases from V and 2 bases from J; bases unmatched to any gene: 3. Material: peripheral blood. This chain links TRBV9 with TRBJ2-3; the match to TRBD2 covers 9 bases. The source is a woman older than 75 with acute or convalescent COVID-19. The CDR3 reads CASSVSGRNTDTQYF. The CDR3 region has the DNA TGTGCCAGCAGCGTTAGCGGGAGAAACACAGATACGCAGTATTTT.